The clone carrying this T cell receptor (beta chain) was detected many times. What it recognizes is unknown. The V end was cut by 4 bases, the J end by 5 bases, with 12 bases between. Germline CDR1 and CDR2: SGHTA and FQGTGA. The CDR3 is 14 residues long. The sample originates from a study of blood T cells in healthy people across ages. Study findings and constraints: Investigators treated diversity estimates from one million T cells as underestimates.

The second PCR ran about 6 to 12 cycles with a sample-barcoded 5' primer and J-beta primers. TCRdb reanalysed the 5' RACE reads using MiXCR and keeps one entry per CDR3 protein. This sample carries approximately 960,000 distinct CDR3 sequences, about 29% of them seen once, and the ten largest clones take roughly 10%. In addition, the sample was reused for a study of T cells of mothers and their children.

V usage is TRBV7-3 and J usage is TRBJ2-1, with a weak D call TRBD2 (6 bases). The material sequenced was blood. The TCR sequence derives from a woman between 40 and 55 years old in good health. CDR3 nucleotide sequence: TGTGCCAGCAGCTACGGCGGGGCAAACAATGAGCAGTTCTTC. It codes for CASSYGGANNEQFF.